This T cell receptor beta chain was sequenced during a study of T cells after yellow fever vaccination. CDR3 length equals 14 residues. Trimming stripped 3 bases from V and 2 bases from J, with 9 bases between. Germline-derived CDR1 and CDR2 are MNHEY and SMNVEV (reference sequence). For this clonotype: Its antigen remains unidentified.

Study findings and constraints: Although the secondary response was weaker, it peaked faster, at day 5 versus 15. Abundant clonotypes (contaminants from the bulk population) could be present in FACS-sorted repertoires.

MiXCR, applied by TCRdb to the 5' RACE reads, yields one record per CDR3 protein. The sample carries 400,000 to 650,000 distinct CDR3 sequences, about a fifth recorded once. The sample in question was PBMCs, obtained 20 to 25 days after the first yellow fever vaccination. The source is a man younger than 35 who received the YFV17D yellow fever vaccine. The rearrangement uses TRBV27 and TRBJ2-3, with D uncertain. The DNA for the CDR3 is TGTGCCAGCAGTTTTTCCTGGAACACAGATACGCAGTATTTT. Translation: CASSFSWNTDTQYF.